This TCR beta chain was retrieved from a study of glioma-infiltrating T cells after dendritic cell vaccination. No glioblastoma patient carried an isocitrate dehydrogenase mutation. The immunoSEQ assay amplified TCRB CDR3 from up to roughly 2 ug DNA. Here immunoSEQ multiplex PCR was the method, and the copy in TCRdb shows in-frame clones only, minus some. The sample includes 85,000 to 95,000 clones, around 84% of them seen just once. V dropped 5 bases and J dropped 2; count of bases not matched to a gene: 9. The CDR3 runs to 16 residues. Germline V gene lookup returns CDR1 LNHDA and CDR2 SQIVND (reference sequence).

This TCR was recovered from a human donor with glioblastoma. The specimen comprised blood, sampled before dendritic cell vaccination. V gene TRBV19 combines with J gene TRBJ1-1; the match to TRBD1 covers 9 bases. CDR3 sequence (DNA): TGTGCCAGTAGTGCCTTCGACAGGGGGATTAACACTGAAGCTTTCTTT. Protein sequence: CASSAFDRGINTEAFF. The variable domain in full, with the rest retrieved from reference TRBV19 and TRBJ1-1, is DGGITQSPKYLFRKEGQNVTLSCEQNLNHDAMYWYRQDPGQGLRLIYYSQIVNDFQKGDIAEGYSVSREKKESFPLTVTSAQKNPTAFYLCASSAFDRGINTEAFFGQGTRLTVV.